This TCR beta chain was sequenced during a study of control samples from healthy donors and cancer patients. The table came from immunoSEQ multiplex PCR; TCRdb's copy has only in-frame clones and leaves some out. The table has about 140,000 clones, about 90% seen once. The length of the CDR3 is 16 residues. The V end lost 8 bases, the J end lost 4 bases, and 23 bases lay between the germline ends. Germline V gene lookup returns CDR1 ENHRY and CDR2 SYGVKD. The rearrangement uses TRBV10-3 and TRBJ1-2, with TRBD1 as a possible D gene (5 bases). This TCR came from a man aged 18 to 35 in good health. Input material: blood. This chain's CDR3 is CAIWSGREALGYGYTF. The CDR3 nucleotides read TGTGCCATCTGGTCGGGACGGGAGGCCCTGGGCTATGGCTACACCTTC.